This T cell receptor (beta chain) was observed in a study of vaccination and CD4 T cells after COVID-19. Study as a whole: The makeup of the convalescents was six males and four females, two of them Hispanic. Whole-study findings and limits: Convalescent patients gained a median 86.3% of their reactive clones only post-vaccination.

The CDR3 contains 15 residues. V dropped 7 bases and J dropped 2; count of bases not matched to a gene: 9. CDR1 is DFQATT and CDR2 is SNEGSKA in the germline V gene (reference sequence). Sequencing of cultured CD4+ T cell DNA used the Oncomine TCR Beta short-read assay. Cultured CD4+ T cells were the source of extracted genomic DNA. TCRdb re-analysed the PCR reads in MiXCR, keeping a single row per CDR3 protein. The repertoire holds about 14,000 distinct CDR3 sequences, with around 55% as singletons. Described treatment: approximately nine-day PBMC culture with coronavirus spike peptide pools or control peptides (ViraFEST assay). This clonotype was recorded a few times. As yet, its antigen is unknown.

Sample: CD4+ T cells from blood, cultured in vitro. This TCR was recovered from a human donor who had recovered from COVID-19. The chain links TRBV20-1 to TRBJ2-3; 10 bases map to TRBD2. The CDR3 reads CSGGGAGGPTDTQYF. The CDR3 DNA reads as TGCAGTGGCGGTGGAGCGGGAGGGCCCACAGATACGCAGTATTTT.